The clone carrying this T cell receptor beta chain has more than one count but fewer than ten. This entry belongs to a study of T cells in Graves' hyperthyroidism and ophthalmopathy. The CDR3 has 13 residues. In germline, CDR1 is MNHNS, CDR2 SASEGT. J was trimmed by 5 bases and V by 8 bases; bases with no gene match: 7. The TCR beta CDR3 regions underwent amplification using RNA transcripts as the source. The HTBI set primed first-round TCR CDR3 RT-PCR. MiXCR was run by TCRdb on the multiplex PCR reads, yielding one entry per CDR3 protein. The sample consists of about 600,000 distinct CDR3 sequences, approximately 16% of them appearing once.

This chain links TRBV6-1 with TRBJ1-2; TRBD1 agrees at 8 bases. Specimen: blood. This TCR derives from a woman aged 40 to 50 with Graves' ophthalmopathy. The CDR3 loop reads CASQKTGEYGYTF. CDR3 sequence (DNA): TGTGCCAGCCAGAAGACAGGGGAATATGGCTACACCTTC.